This section outlines one T cell receptor (beta chain) sequence together with its context. The CDR3 runs 13 residues. V lost 10 bases and J lost 0, with 10 bases in between. Germline values: CDR1 LNHDA, CDR2 SQIVND (reference sequence). The data derive from a study of control samples from healthy donors and cancer patients. Produced via immunoSEQ multiplex PCR; TCRdb's table is partial and in-frame only. This table holds tens of thousands of clones, 91% found once. The chain is built from TRBV19 and TRBJ1-3, with no clear D. The origin of this receptor is a man aged 45 to 65 in good health. The sample taken for sequencing was blood. The chain's CDR3 is CATTESSGNTIYF. In DNA form, the CDR3 reads TGTGCCACCACCGAATCCTCTGGAAACACCATATATTTT.